The 20 T cell receptor beta chains listed next were all sequenced from one sample in a study of a mutant IDH1 vaccine in newly diagnosed glioma. Time point meaning: week 23, last vaccination. The investigators gave 300 ug of mutant IDH1 20-mer peptide in each vaccine dose, together with topical imiquimod. What these receptors recognize is not known. Produced via immunoSEQ multiplex PCR; TCRdb's table is partial and in-frame only. Counted here are over 25,000 clones, roughly 90% occurring once; the ten biggest clones make up about 2.3%. The starting material was PBMCs, obtained from a glioma patient whose treatment included an IDH1 peptide vaccine. These receptors originate from a man aged 40-50 years with glioma.

This clone appeared a single time. The V and J genes are TRBV5-6 and TRBJ1-2; D uncertain. Between the trimmed V and J ends, which lost 0 bases and 4 bases, there was a span of 7 bases. Per the germline V gene, CDR1 is SGHDT and CDR2 is YYEEEE. The CDR3 extends over 13 amino acids. CDR3 sequence (DNA): TGTGCCAGCAGCTTGGCCGGGTCCTATGGCTACACCTTC. Amino acid sequence: CASSLAGSYGYTF.

The V and J genes are TRBV19 and TRBJ2-1, with 8 positions matching TRBD1. The CDR3 extends over 14 amino acids. J lost 4 bases, V lost 7 bases, and 6 bases had no gene match. In germline, CDR1 is LNHDA, CDR2 SQIVND (reference sequence). Here the CDR3 DNA reads TGTGCCAGTATCCCGGACAGGGATTACAATGAGCAGTTCTTC. As protein: CASIPDRDYNEQFF.

V and J are TRBV28 and TRBJ2-3, with 10 bases that match TRBD1. This CDR3 region has 14 residues. Germline values: CDR1 MDHEN, CDR2 SYDVKM. V lost 7 bases to trimming and J lost 4 bases; unmatched junction nucleotides: 5. This chain's CDR3 is CASIPDRGPDTQYF. In DNA, the CDR3 is TGTGCCAGCATACCCGACAGGGGGCCAGATACGCAGTATTTT.

This rearrangement joins TRBV6-6 to TRBJ2-7; D is uncertain. The V end was cut by 5 bases, the J end by 0 bases, with 17 bases between. Germline CDR1 MNHNY, CDR2 SVGAGI (reference sequence). The CDR3 has 16 residues. CDR3 DNA sequence: TGTGCCAGCAGTCCTACCCCTGGACCGAACTCCTACGAGCAGTACTTC. It translates to CASSPTPGPNSYEQYF.

This chain joins TRBV21-1 and TRBJ2-7. TRBV21-1 is marked as a pseudogene. The CDR3 length is 12 residues. The CDR3 region is CASSKDTYEQYV. The CDR3 nucleotides read TGTGCCAGCAGCAAAGACACCTACGAGCAGTACGTC.

This chain links TRBV7-2 with TRBJ2-7; D unresolved. Germline CDR1 and CDR2: SGHTA and FQGNSA. Trimming took 5 bases from V and 0 from J, leaving 11 bases between them. The CDR3 consists of 14 residues. CDR3 residues: CASSMSVFSYEQYF. The CDR3 DNA reads TGTGCCAGCAGCATGAGTGTATTCTCCTACGAGCAGTACTTC.

This chain links TRBV11-2 with TRBJ2-2, with D perhaps assigned TRBD1 or TRBD2 (5 bases each). V was clipped by 2 bases and J by 5 bases, with 9 bases between them. Germline CDR1 and CDR2: SGHAT and FQNNGV. The CDR3 totals 14 residues. The CDR3 DNA sequence: TGTGCCAGCAGCTTATATTGGGGGACCGGGGAGCTGTTTTTT. Translation: CASSLYWGTGELFF.

CDR3 DNA: TGCGCCAGCAGCTTGGGGACGCAACTGACGCGAGAGACCCAGTACTTC. This translates into CASSLGTQLTRETQYF. The chain joins TRBV5-1 to TRBJ2-5; D call uncertain. The CDR3 is made up of 16 amino acids. V gave up 0 bases and J gave up 4 bases, with 16 bases separating them. Germline V gives CDR1 SGHRS, CDR2 YFSETQ.

This clone was observed a handful of times. The rearrangement uses TRBV5-1 and TRBJ2-1; weak D call: TRBD2 (5 bases). The V and J ends lost 6 bases and 2 bases respectively, with 15 bases between them. CDR1 is SGHRS, CDR2 YFSETQ, per germline. The CDR3 length is 15 residues. CDR3 nucleotides: TGCGCCAGCACCCCTGGAGAGGGAACCTACAATGAGCAGTTCTTC. It encodes CASTPGEGTYNEQFF.

J is TRBJ2-4 and V is TRBV10-1; D possibly corresponds to TRBD2 (5 bases). The germline V and J ends were trimmed by 0 bases and 2 bases, with 8 bases remaining between them. Germline lookup yields CDR1 WNHNN and CDR2 SYGVQD (reference sequence). The CDR3 sequence is 15 residues long. The CDR3 bases are TGCGCCAGCAGTGAGTCGGGAGTTCCCAAAAACATTCAGTACTTC. As protein: CASSESGVPKNIQYF.

About this clone: At one of its ends the junction is not consistent with the germline gene, which may arise from a read error. V and J are TRBV27 and TRBJ2-1, with 9 bases that match TRBD2. Germline V gene lookup returns CDR1 MNHEY and CDR2 SMNVEV (reference sequence). CDR3 length equals 11 residues. The CDR3 DNA is TGTGCCGTCAAAGCGGGGGGCGCCCCGGTCTTC. Translating it yields CAVKAGGAPVF.

This clone was observed once. The CDR3, as DNA: TGTGCCAGCAGCCAACAGGGTTGGGAGACCCAGTACTTC. It specifies CASSQQGWETQYF. The chain recombines TRBV5-4 with TRBJ2-5, with D possibly matching TRBD1 (6 bases). CDR1 and CDR2 from the germline V gene are SGHNT and YYREEE (reference sequence). The CDR3 length is 13 residues. Trimming removed 4 bases at V and 5 bases at J, with 12 bases between. Looking up the rest from reference TRBV5-4 and TRBJ2-5 gives the full variable domain: ETGVTQSPTHLIKTRGQQVTLRCSSQSGHNTVSWYQQALGQGPQFIFQYYREEENGRGNFPPRFSGLQFPNYSSELNVNALELDDSALYLCASSQQGWETQYFGPGTRLLVL.

The chain recombines TRBV7-2 with TRBJ1-2; 9 bases fit TRBD1. This CDR3 region has 15 residues. CDR1 is SGHTA, CDR2 FQGNSA, per germline. With 0 bases clipped from V and 5 bases from J, the junction kept 4 bases outside the gene matches. CDR3 in DNA: TGTGCCAGCAGCTTAGCCACAGGGGGCGCGTATGGCTACACCTTC. Translated, it gives CASSLATGGAYGYTF.

The gene calls are TRBV11-2 and TRBJ2-7; weak D call: TRBD1 (6 bases). CDR3 size: 17 residues. The V gene lost 1 base and the J gene lost 0 bases, with 16 bases spanning the gap. Germline CDR1 and CDR2: SGHAT and FQNNGV. The CDR3 region is CASSLGVGQIYSYEQYF. The DNA of the CDR3 is TGTGCCAGCAGCTTAGGTGTTGGACAGATTTACTCCTACGAGCAGTACTTC.

This chain connects TRBV6-5 to TRBJ1-2; tentatively, D is TRBD1 (5 bases). The germline V gene has CDR1 MNHEY and CDR2 SVGAGI. Trimming took 6 bases from V and 4 from J, leaving 15 bases between them. The CDR3 covers 14 residues. CDR3 in amino acids: CASRGLAGGYGYTF. For the CDR3, the DNA is TGTGCCAGCAGGGGGCTCGCGGGGGGCTATGGCTACACCTTC.

The V and J genes are TRBV5-1 and TRBJ1-2; D is unresolved. The CDR3 contains 14 residues. Germline CDR1 and CDR2: SGHRS and YFSETQ. The V end was cut by 0 bases, the J end by 3 bases, with 9 bases between. Written as DNA, the CDR3 is TGCGCCAGCAGCTTGGATCCGGGATACTATGGCTACACCTTC. Translated, it gives CASSLDPGYYGYTF.

This clone was picked up one time. V gene TRBV7-2 combines with J gene TRBJ1-2, with D hard to call. This CDR3 spans 15 amino acids. The germline CDR1 and CDR2 sequences are SGHTA and FQGNSA. The ends were cut back, 1 base at V and 4 bases at J, with 13 bases in the middle. CDR3 DNA sequence: TGTGCCAGCAGCTTAGAGCTTGGGCGGATCTATGGCTACACCTTC. This encodes CASSLELGRIYGYTF.

The chain joins TRBV6-1 to TRBJ1-5; D is perhaps TRBD1 (5 bases). The CDR3 runs to 14 residues. The germline V gene has CDR1 MNHNS and CDR2 SASEGT. Trimming took off 7 bases at V and 3 bases at J, with 13 bases between the two ends. The CDR3, as DNA: TGTGCCAGCACAGCTGACAGCTACAATCAGCCCCAGCATTTT. Protein: CASTADSYNQPQHF.

CDR3 sequence (DNA): TGCGCCAGCAGCTTGGTGCCACAGGGGCGGGAGACCCAGTACTTC. Protein sequence: CASSLVPQGRETQYF. This sequence joins TRBV5-1 and TRBJ2-5; 7 bases are a match to TRBD1. This CDR3 has 15 amino acids. Germline-derived CDR1 and CDR2 are SGHRS and YFSETQ. Germline trimming cut 0 bases from V and 5 bases from J; bases unmatched to any gene: 7.

To note about this clone: At one of its ends the junction is not consistent with the germline gene, which may arise from a read error. The chain has TRBV7-7 and TRBJ2-5; D gene ambiguous. CDR1 and CDR2 from the germline V gene are SSHAT and FNYEAQ (reference sequence). The CDR3 length is 15 residues. This CDR3 is CASSSTGDGYQKQYF. CDR3 nucleotides: TGTGCTAGCAGCTCAACCGGAGACGGCTATCAGAAGCAGTACTTC.